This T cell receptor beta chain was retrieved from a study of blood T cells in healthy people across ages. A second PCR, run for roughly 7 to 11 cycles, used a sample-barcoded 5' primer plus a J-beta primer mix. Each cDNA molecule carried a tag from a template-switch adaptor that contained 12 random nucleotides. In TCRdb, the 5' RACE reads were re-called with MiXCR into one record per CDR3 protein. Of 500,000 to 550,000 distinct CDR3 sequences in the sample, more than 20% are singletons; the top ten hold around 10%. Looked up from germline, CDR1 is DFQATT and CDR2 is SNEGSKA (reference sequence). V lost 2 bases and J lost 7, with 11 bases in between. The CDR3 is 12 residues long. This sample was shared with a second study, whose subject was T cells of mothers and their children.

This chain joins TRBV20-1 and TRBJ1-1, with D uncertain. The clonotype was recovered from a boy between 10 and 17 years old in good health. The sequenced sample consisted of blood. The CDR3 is CSARPPDGEAFF. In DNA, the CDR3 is TGCAGTGCTAGACCACCGGACGGTGAAGCTTTCTTT.